The entry below gives a single T cell receptor (beta chain) sequence along with its context. These data come from a study of shared clonotypes between healthy human individuals. Profiling relied on immunoSEQ multiplex PCR, and the TCRdb table lists in-frame clones only, not all of them. The profile covers nearly 750,000 clones, with over 60% appearing a single time and approximately 1.8% taken by the ten largest. This TCR was sampled from a woman aged 25-40 years in good health. Sequenced sample: memory CD4+ T cells sorted from blood. Sample subset: CD45RA-negative fraction.

CDR3 sequence: CASRTGTSPRDTQYF. CDR3 in DNA: TGTGCCAGCAGGACCGGGACTAGCCCCCGAGATACGCAGTATTTT. The chain employs TRBV6-6 and TRBJ2-3; 9 nucleotides line up with TRBD2. The CDR3 spans 15 residues. CDR1 is MNHNY and CDR2 is SVGAGI in the germline V gene (reference sequence). V was pared by 6 bases and J by 5 bases, with 9 bases of the junction left unmatched.